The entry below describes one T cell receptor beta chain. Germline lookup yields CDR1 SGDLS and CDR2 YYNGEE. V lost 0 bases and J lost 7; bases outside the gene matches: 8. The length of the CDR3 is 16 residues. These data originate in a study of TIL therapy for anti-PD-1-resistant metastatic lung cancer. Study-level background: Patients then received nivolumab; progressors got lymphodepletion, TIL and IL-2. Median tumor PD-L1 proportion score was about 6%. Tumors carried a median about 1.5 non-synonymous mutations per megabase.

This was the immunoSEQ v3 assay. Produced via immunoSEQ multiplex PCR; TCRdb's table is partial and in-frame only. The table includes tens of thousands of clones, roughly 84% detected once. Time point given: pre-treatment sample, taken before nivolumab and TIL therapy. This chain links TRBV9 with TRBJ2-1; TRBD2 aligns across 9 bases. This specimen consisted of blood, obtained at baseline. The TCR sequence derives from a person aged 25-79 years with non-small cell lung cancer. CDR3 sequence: CASSVVGGRVGNEQFF. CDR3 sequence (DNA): TGTGCCAGCAGCGTAGTCGGCGGGAGGGTGGGTAATGAGCAGTTCTTC.